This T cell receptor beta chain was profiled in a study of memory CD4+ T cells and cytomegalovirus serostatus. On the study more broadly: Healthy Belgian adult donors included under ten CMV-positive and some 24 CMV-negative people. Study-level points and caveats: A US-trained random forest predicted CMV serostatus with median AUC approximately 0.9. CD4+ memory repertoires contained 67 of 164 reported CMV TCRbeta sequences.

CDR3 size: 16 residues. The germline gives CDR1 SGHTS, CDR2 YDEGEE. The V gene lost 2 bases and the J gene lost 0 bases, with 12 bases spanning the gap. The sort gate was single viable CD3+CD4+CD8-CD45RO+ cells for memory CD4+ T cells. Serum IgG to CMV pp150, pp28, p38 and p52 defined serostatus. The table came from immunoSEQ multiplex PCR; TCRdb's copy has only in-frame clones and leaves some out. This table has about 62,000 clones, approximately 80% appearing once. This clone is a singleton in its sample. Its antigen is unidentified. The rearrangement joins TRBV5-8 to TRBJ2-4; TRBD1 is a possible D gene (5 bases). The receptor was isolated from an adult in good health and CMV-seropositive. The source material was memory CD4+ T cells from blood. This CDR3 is CASSFRVSLAKNIQYF. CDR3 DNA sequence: TGTGCCAGCAGCTTCAGGGTATCCCTAGCCAAAAACATTCAGTACTTC.